Listed below are T cell receptor beta chains from one sample, sequenced in a study of CD8 T cells in Susac syndrome. MiXCR was run by TCRdb on the immunoSEQ multiplex PCR reads, yielding one entry per CDR3 protein. The sample has more than 80,000 distinct CDR3 sequences, approximately 93% seen once; the top ten hold 0.4% to 0.5%. The sequenced sample consisted of CD8+ T cells from PBMCs. These receptor sequences come from a human donor with Susac syndrome. CDR3s include the opening cysteine and the closing phenylalanine or tryptophan. Fields, in order: V gene, J gene, CDR3 protein.

TRBV7-6	TRBJ2-7	CASSLSPLHYEQYF
TRBV29-1	TRBJ2-1	CSVDGGLAGGYNEQFF
TRBV5-8	TRBJ2-7	CASSDQPTGPGEQYF
TRBV27	TRBJ2-1	CASSWRTPPYNEQFF
TRBV12-3/TRBV12-4	TRBJ2-7	CASSRPLLTSGGGYEQYF
TRBV4-2	TRBJ2-7	CASRAGTGSYEQYF
TRBV18	TRBJ2-7	CASSPSQGPPYEQYF
TRBV12-5	TRBJ1-1	CASGPGQQNTEAFF
TRBV29-1	TRBJ1-4	CSGLSGSGEKLFF
TRBV15	TRBJ2-7	CATSRDRGGSSYEQYF
TRBV20-1	TRBJ2-5	CSARDKGGGAAGETQYF
TRBV5-6	TRBJ2-2	CASSLVVGFSGGPNTGELFF
TRBV4-2	TRBJ2-7	CASSQETGAVGKEQYF
TRBV7-6	TRBJ2-7	CASSATAGGYEQYF
TRBV7-9	TRBJ2-1	CASSLSEQSYNEQFF
TRBV20-1	TRBJ2-1	CSAPSGGIHNEQFF
TRBV20-1	TRBJ2-7	CSATMTATYEQYF
TRBV9	TRBJ2-7	CASSVSVTGNEQYF
TRBV3-1	TRBJ2-4	CASSQDRLAGGAKNIQYF
TRBV4-1	TRBJ2-1	CASSQGVTSLRNEQFF
TRBV7-6	TRBJ1-5	CASSLSPGGLQPQHF
TRBV7-9	TRBJ2-7	CASSFPSETALSYEQYF
TRBV29-1	TRBJ2-3	CSVVFAERSTDTQYF
TRBV27	TRBJ2-3	CASSPWTGGEDTQYF
TRBV7-2	TRBJ1-5	CASSLAISNQPQHF
TRBV27	TRBJ1-2	CASSPDRAVDYGYTF
TRBV5-6	TRBJ2-4	CASSLAGGGKNIQYF
TRBV6-5	TRBJ1-5	CASSVGHYSNQPQHF
TRBV29-1	TRBJ1-2	CSGQEDSLYGYTF
TRBV4-1	TRBJ1-2	CASSQDSRGGYTF
TRBV29-1	TRBJ1-4	CSVQDRATNEKLFF
TRBV5-4	TRBJ2-1	CASSPLAGSSYNEQFF
TRBV27	TRBJ2-3	CASSPPSGGYSTDTQYF
TRBV7-9	TRBJ1-6	CASSLDRDNSPLHF
TRBV7-9	TRBJ2-5	CASLNLRTGLGETQYF
TRBV5-1	TRBJ2-1	CASSLGDRGYDNEQFF
TRBV5-8	TRBJ2-2	CASSFIRELFF
TRBV7-8	TRBJ2-5	CASSLDETQYF
TRBV20-1	TRBJ2-3	CSARGLAGVSADTQYF
TRBV9	TRBJ2-2	CASSVVSGEGFGELFF
TRBV29-1	TRBJ2-5	CSVEEVRTGWEGETQYF
TRBV7-9	TRBJ1-2	CASSLGEIYGYTF
TRBV14	TRBJ1-4	CASSQGSDTLFF
TRBV4-1	TRBJ2-2	CASSQAFPENTGELFF
TRBV6-1	TRBJ2-4	CASSTDVGIQYF
TRBV4-3	TRBJ2-7	CASSQGVAGEEQYF
TRBV29-1	TRBJ2-5	CSVEGGTGGFPETQYF
TRBV18	TRBJ2-7	CASSPGQGGEYF
TRBV6-2/TRBV6-3	TRBJ2-2	CASSHDMTPYGRELFF
TRBV19	TRBJ1-1	CASSPRQGRMAEAFF
TRBV20-1	TRBJ1-2	CSARDPGVQNYGYTF
TRBV29-1	TRBJ2-1	CSVEGLPGTSEYNEQFF
TRBV2	TRBJ2-7	CASRGGVYEQYF
TRBV5-6	TRBJ1-1	CASSFPTGGTEAFF